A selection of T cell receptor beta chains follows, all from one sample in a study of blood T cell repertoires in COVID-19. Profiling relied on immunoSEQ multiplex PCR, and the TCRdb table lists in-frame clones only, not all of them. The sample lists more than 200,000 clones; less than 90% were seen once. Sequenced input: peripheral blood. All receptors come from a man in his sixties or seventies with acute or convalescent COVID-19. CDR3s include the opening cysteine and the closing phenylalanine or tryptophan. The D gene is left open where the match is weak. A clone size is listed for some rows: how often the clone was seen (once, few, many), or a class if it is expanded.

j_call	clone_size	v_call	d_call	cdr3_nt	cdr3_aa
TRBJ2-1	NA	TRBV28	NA	TGTGCCAGCAGTTTACTTAACAGTTACAATGAGCAGTTCTTC	CASSLLNSYNEQFF
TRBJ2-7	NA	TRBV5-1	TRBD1	TGCGCCAGCAGCTCTCGCCCGGGACAGGACTACGAGCAGTACTTC	CASSSRPGQDYEQYF
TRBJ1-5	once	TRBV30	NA	TGTGCCTGGAGTGATACAGGATCTCAGCCCCAGCATTTT	CAWSDTGSQPQHF
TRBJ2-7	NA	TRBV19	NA	TGTGCCAGTAGTTTTAACAGTGTAAACGAGCAGTACTTC	CASSFNSVNEQYF
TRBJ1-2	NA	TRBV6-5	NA	TGTGCCAGCAGTTACGGGACTTCTAACTATGGCTACACCTTC	CASSYGTSNYGYTF
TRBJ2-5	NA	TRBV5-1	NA	TGCGCCAGCAGATTTACAGGGCAAGAGACCCAGTACTTC	CASRFTGQETQYF
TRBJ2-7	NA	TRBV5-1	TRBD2	TGCGCCAGCAGCTTGGAGGCGGGAGTAGGAGAGCAGTACTTC	CASSLEAGVGEQYF
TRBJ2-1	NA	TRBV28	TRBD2	TGTGCCAGCAATATCATTTCGGCGGGAGCAAATAATGAGCAGTTCTTC	CASNIISAGANNEQFF
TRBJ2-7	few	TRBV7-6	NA	TGTGCCAGCAGCACCCAGGGGAGCGAGCAGTACTTC	CASSTQGSEQYF
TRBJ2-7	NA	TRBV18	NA	TGTGCCAGCTCACCCGCAGGGGTCTACGAGCAGTACTTC	CASSPAGVYEQYF
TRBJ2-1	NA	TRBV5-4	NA	TGTGCCAGCAGCTATGGGCAGGGCTACAATGAGCAGTTCTTC	CASSYGQGYNEQFF
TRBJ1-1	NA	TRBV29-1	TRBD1	TGCAGCGTGAGGTCGGGGCCGGGACAGGACGGTTGGTCGGCCACTGAAGCTTTCTTT	CSVRSGPGQDGWSATEAFF
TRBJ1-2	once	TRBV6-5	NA	TGTGCCAGCAGTCCCTTGGACAGAGACTATGGCTACACCTTC	CASSPLDRDYGYTF
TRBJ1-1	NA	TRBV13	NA	TGTGCCAGCAGCTTAATATTGGGCAGGATGAACACTGAAGCTTTCTTT	CASSLILGRMNTEAFF
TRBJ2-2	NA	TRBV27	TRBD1	TGTGCCAGCAGACCGGGACAGGGGAGCACCGGGGAGCTGTTTTTT	CASRPGQGSTGELFF
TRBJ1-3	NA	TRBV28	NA	TGTGCCAGCAGACGCAGGACTGATTCCATATATTTT	CASRRRTDSIYF
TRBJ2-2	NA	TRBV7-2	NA	TGTGCCAGCAGCTCGGACTCCACGAGGGCCGGGGAGCTGTTTTTT	CASSSDSTRAGELFF
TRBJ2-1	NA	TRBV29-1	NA	TGCAGCGTTGAAGATAGCCGGGTTTCAAATGAGCAGTTCTTC	CSVEDSRVSNEQFF
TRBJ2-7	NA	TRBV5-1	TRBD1	TGCGCCAGCAGCGCAGGACAGGGGTGGTACGAGCAGTACTTC	CASSAGQGWYEQYF
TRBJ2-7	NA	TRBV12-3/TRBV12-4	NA	TGTGCCAGCAGTTTGTACATTTCCTACGAGCAGTACTTC	CASSLYISYEQYF